Following are 25 T cell receptor beta chains from one sample sequenced in a study of blood T cell repertoires in COVID-19. Clones were read by immunoSEQ multiplex PCR, and TCRdb kept only the in-frame ones, dropping some. The data contain about 200,000 clones, 80% to 90% of them singletons. The material sequenced was peripheral blood. All receptors come from an elderly woman with acute or convalescent COVID-19.

V usage is TRBV12-5 and J usage is TRBJ1-5; unclear D gene. V lost 4 bases to trimming and J lost 1 base, with 8 bases between them. This CDR3 spans 14 amino acids. Germline loops: CDR1 LGHNT, CDR2 FRNRAP. The CDR3 nucleotides are TGTGCTAGTGGTTGGGGAGGGAGCAATCAGCCCCAGCATTTT. This sequence encodes CASGWGGSNQPQHF.

This clone appeared once. The chain is built from TRBV9 and TRBJ2-7; maybe TRBD1 (6 bases). Looked up from germline, CDR1 is SGDLS and CDR2 is YYNGEE. The CDR3 has 14 amino acids. Trimming removed 0 bases from V and 4 bases from J, with 11 bases in between. This CDR3 reads CASSVGQGIYEQYF. For the CDR3, the DNA is TGTGCCAGCAGCGTAGGTCAGGGGATTTACGAGCAGTACTTC.

With regard to this clone: The sample carries other DNA sequences with the same CDR3. The chain recombines TRBV5-4 with TRBJ2-3; 12 nucleotides line up with TRBD2. This CDR3 contains 16 residues. Germline trimming cut 4 bases from V and 4 bases from J; bases unmatched to any gene: 7. CDR1 SGHNT and CDR2 YYREEE come from the germline V gene (reference sequence). Here the CDR3 reads CASSPGLAGTADTQYF. The CDR3 DNA is TGTGCCAGCAGCCCCGGACTAGCGGGAACAGCAGATACGCAGTATTTT.

The chain is built from TRBV5-1 and TRBJ1-4; D is uncertain. Germline V gene data show CDR1 as SGHRS and CDR2 as YFSETQ. V lost 0 bases to trimming and J lost 5 bases, with 8 bases between them. The CDR3 covers 14 residues. The CDR3 loop is CASSLGLPNEKLFF. The CDR3, as DNA: TGCGCCAGCAGCTTGGGACTGCCCAATGAAAAACTGTTTTTT.

V usage is TRBV6-2 or TRBV6-3 and J usage is TRBJ1-2, with D possibly TRBD1 on 5 matching bases. V was shortened by 6 bases and J by 4 bases, with 15 bases between the two germline ends. This CDR3 spans 14 amino acids. Germline-derived CDR1 and CDR2 are MNHEY and SVGEGT. CDR3 sequence reads: CASSPGLRGYGYTF. The CDR3 DNA follows: TGTGCCAGCAGCCCGGGACTCCGAGGCTATGGCTACACCTTC.

This chain joins TRBV7-9 and TRBJ2-1, with 8 positions matching TRBD2. The V segment lost 7 bases and the J segment 7 bases; nucleotides outside the gene matches: 15. Germline-derived CDR1 and CDR2 are SEHNR and FQNEAQ (reference sequence). The CDR3 is 16 residues long. The CDR3 DNA reads TGTGCCAGCACCCGTCCATTAGCGGGGATAGGTAATGAGCAGTTCTTC. Translated: CASTRPLAGIGNEQFF.

The chain combines TRBV27 with TRBJ1-6; 8 bases map to TRBD1. Germline V gene sequence: CDR1 MNHEY, CDR2 SMNVEV (reference sequence). V lost 1 base, J lost 10 bases, and 9 bases stayed unmatched. The CDR3 has 16 amino acids. The CDR3 nucleotides read TGTGCCAGCAGTTTATGGGGTGACAGGGGAAAATCACCCCTCCACTTT. It encodes CASSLWGDRGKSPLHF.

The chain carries TRBV21-1 and TRBJ2-3; the table gives TRBD2 as D, unverified against the DNA. TRBV21-1 constitutes a pseudogene. There are 16 residues in the CDR3. The CDR3 spells CASSKDGKREGDTQYF. As DNA, the CDR3 is TGTGCCAGCAGCAAAGATGGGAAGCGGGAAGGGGATACGCAGTATTTT.

V and J are TRBV27 and TRBJ1-2, with D maybe TRBD1 (5 bases). This CDR3 contains 13 residues. The germline V gene encodes CDR1 MNHEY and CDR2 SMNVEV (reference sequence). V was shortened by 7 bases and J by 6 bases, with 15 bases between the two germline ends. The CDR3 sequence: CASTTARADGYTF. For the CDR3, the DNA is TGTGCCAGCACCACGGCCAGGGCAGATGGCTACACCTTC.

The V and J genes are TRBV18 and TRBJ2-1; 9 bases agree with TRBD2. The CDR3 runs 17 residues. Per germline, CDR1 KGHSH and CDR2 LQKENI. Trimming took 2 bases from V and 1 from J; bases not matched to a gene: 6. The DNA for the CDR3 is TGTGCCAGCTCACCATGGACAGCGGGAGGATCCTACAATGAGCAGTTCTTC. Encoded protein: CASSPWTAGGSYNEQFF.

The rearrangement links TRBV30 to TRBJ1-1; TRBD1 matches at 7 bases. V shed 2 bases and J 4 bases; nucleotides not matched to a gene: 7. The germline V gene has CDR1 GTSNPN and CDR2 SVGIG (reference sequence). This CDR3 spans 14 amino acids. CDR3 in DNA: TGTGCCTGGAGTCGAAAGGGGGCTAGCACTGAAGCTTTCTTT. It yields the protein CAWSRKGASTEAFF.

V and J are TRBV19 and TRBJ2-3, with no clear D. In germline, CDR1 is LNHDA, CDR2 SQIVND (reference sequence). The V end lost 7 bases, the J end lost 5 bases, and 13 bases lay between the germline ends. The CDR3 length is 13 residues. CDR3 sequence reads: CASMREGGDTQYF. The CDR3 coding sequence is TGTGCCAGTATGAGAGAAGGCGGAGATACGCAGTATTTT. The full variable domain, its missing parts supplied by reference TRBV19 and TRBJ2-3, is DGGITQSPKYLFRKEGQNVTLSCEQNLNHDAMYWYRQDPGQGLRLIYYSQIVNDFQKGDIAEGYSVSREKKESFPLTVTSAQKNPTAFYLCASMREGGDTQYFGPGTRLTVL.

The chain employs TRBV20-1 and TRBJ2-1, with 12 bases matching TRBD2. The CDR3 totals 17 residues. Germline V gene sequence: CDR1 DFQATT, CDR2 SNEGSKA (reference sequence). V lost 3 bases, J lost 7 bases, and 13 bases stayed unmatched. CDR3 protein: CSASGGLAGGPGNEQFF. CDR3 nucleotides: TGCAGTGCTAGTGGGGGGCTAGCGGGAGGGCCGGGGAATGAGCAGTTCTTC.

This chain uses TRBV5-1 with TRBJ2-3; TRBD2 matches at 11 bases. V lost 8 bases to trimming and J lost 2 bases; unmatched junction nucleotides: 10. CDR3 length: 16 amino acids. CDR1 is SGHRS and CDR2 is YFSETQ in the germline V gene. This CDR3 reads CASKTGTSGHTDTQYF. The CDR3 DNA sequence: TGCGCCAGTAAAACCGGGACTAGCGGCCACACAGATACGCAGTATTTT.

V is TRBV29-1 and J is TRBJ2-7; 7 positions match TRBD1. With 5 bases clipped from V and 3 bases from J, the junction kept 7 bases outside the gene matches. The germline V gene has CDR1 SQVTM and CDR2 ANQGSEA. The CDR3 is made up of 13 amino acids. CDR3: CSVKGQDYYEQYF. The CDR3 nucleotides are TGCAGCGTTAAAGGACAGGATTACTACGAGCAGTACTTC.

This clone was seen once. The chain recombines TRBV7-3 with TRBJ2-3, with 13 nucleotides matching TRBD2. The germline V gene has CDR1 SGHTA and CDR2 FQGTGA. The CDR3 contains 15 residues. With 4 bases clipped from V and 5 bases from J, the junction kept 3 bases outside the gene matches. The CDR3: CASSWTSGSLDTQYF. DNA for the CDR3: TGTGCCAGCAGCTGGACTAGCGGGAGCTTAGATACGCAGTATTTT.

The chain uses TRBV7-2 and TRBJ1-2; a possible D gene is TRBD1 (5 bases). V dropped 1 base and J dropped 5 bases, with 8 bases sitting between them. The CDR3 totals 13 residues. CDR1 and CDR2 (germline): SGHTA, FQGNSA. The CDR3 DNA follows: TGTGCCAGCAGCTTAGACAGGACATATGGCTACACCTTC. This translates into CASSLDRTYGYTF.

The chain has TRBV11-2 and TRBJ1-2; D call uncertain. The CDR3 has 14 amino acids. Per germline, CDR1 SGHAT and CDR2 FQNNGV. The V and J ends lost 0 bases and 4 bases respectively, with 9 bases between them. Here the CDR3 DNA reads TGTGCCAGCAGCTTAGATCAACAAAGCTATGGCTACACCTTC. It encodes CASSLDQQSYGYTF.

V gene TRBV15 combines with J gene TRBJ1-5, with 8 bases matching TRBD1. V was pared by 5 bases and J by 3 bases, with 9 bases of the junction left unmatched. Germline V lookup: CDR1 LNHNV, CDR2 YYDKDF (reference sequence). The CDR3 is 16 amino acids. This CDR3 reads CATSSRRTGINQPQHF. CDR3 nucleotides: TGTGCCACCAGCTCACGAAGGACAGGGATCAATCAGCCCCAGCATTTT. Looking up the rest from reference TRBV15 and TRBJ1-5 gives the full variable domain: DAMVIQNPRYQVTQFGKPVTLSCSQTLNHNVMYWYQQKSSQAPKLLFHYYDKDFNNEADTPDNFQSRRPNTSFCFLDIRSPGLGDTAMYLCATSSRRTGINQPQHFGDGTRLSIL.

The chain couples TRBV10-1 to TRBJ1-1; D might be TRBD1 (5 bases). CDR1 and CDR2 from the germline V gene are WNHNN and SYGVQD (reference sequence). The CDR3 totals 17 residues. With 3 bases removed from V and 5 bases from J, the gap between germline ends came to 22 bases. The CDR3 DNA reads as TGCGCCAGCAGTGACCGTCGCAGGGCCGAACGGGGGACTGAAGCTTTCTTT. Translation gives CASSDRRRAERGTEAFF.

The rearrangement uses TRBV3-1 (or the pseudogene TRBV3-2) and TRBJ1-1; 8 nucleotides match TRBD1. Unmatched junction bases numbered 8, after V lost 4 bases and J lost 10 bases. Germline V gives CDR1 LGHDT, CDR2 YNNKEL (reference sequence). There are 13 residues in the CDR3. Here the CDR3 DNA reads TGTGCCAGCAGCCCCGGACAGGGTCTCGTAGCTTTCTTT. Protein sequence: CASSPGQGLVAFF.

The chain couples TRBV28 to TRBJ2-5; TRBD2 matches 7 bases. Germline loops: CDR1 MDHEN, CDR2 SYDVKM. V gave up 5 bases and J gave up 4 bases; unmatched junction bases: 13. This CDR3 is 16 amino acids long. The CDR3: CASSTPWAGAPETQYF. In DNA form, the CDR3 reads TGTGCCAGCAGTACCCCATGGGCGGGAGCCCCAGAGACCCAGTACTTC. The full variable domain, rest sourced from reference TRBV28 and TRBJ2-5, is DVKVTQSSRYLVKRTGEKVFLECVQDMDHENMFWYRQDPGLGLRLIYFSYDVKMKEKGDIPEGYSVSREKKERFSLILESASTNQTSMYLCASSTPWAGAPETQYFGPGTRLLVL.

The chain recombines TRBV5-4 with TRBJ2-1; D remains unclear. The CDR3 contains 16 residues. CDR1 is SGHNT, CDR2 YYREEE, per germline (reference sequence). V was trimmed by 4 bases and J by 5 bases, leaving 19 bases between them. The CDR3 DNA reads TGTGCCAGCAGCAACCCCGGCCCCCGGAGCCACAATGAGCAGTTCTTC. Translating it yields CASSNPGPRSHNEQFF.

J is TRBJ1-4 and V is TRBV6-6; D call uncertain. The germline CDR1 and CDR2 sequences are MNHNY and SVGAGI (reference sequence). The CDR3 has 15 amino acids. The V end lost 2 bases, the J end lost 3 bases, and 10 bases lay between the germline ends. CDR3: CASSYRGGPNEKLFF. CDR3 in DNA: TGTGCCAGCAGTTACCGGGGTGGGCCTAATGAAAAACTGTTTTTT.

This clone was detected a few times. The J gene is TRBJ2-1, the V gene TRBV12-5; D is possibly TRBD2 (5 bases). Per the germline V gene, CDR1 is LGHNT and CDR2 is FRNRAP. V shed 6 bases and J shed 2 bases, with 8 bases lying between them. This CDR3 spans 13 amino acids. The CDR3 nucleotides are TGTGCTAGTGGCGCTAGCACCTACAATGAGCAGTTCTTC. Protein sequence: CASGASTYNEQFF.